This T cell receptor beta chain stems from a study of cytomegalovirus exposure and HLA in healthy donors. Study at large: Earlier results showed 90 million to 120 million unique TCR beta sequences derived from roughly 180 million T cells. Around 80 million unique TCR sequences came from HLA-typed donors in an early release.

This CDR3 contains 16 residues. General study results and limits: Most of the TCR beta V segments (in an earlier analysis) were productive either about 87% or about 30% of the time. Upon later analysis, HLA-associated TCR beta chains proved more clonally expanded than other, equally common chains.

As concerns this clone: Its cognate antigen is unknown.

The PCR employed 60 Vbeta primers together with 13 Jbeta primers. Clones were sequenced by immunoSEQ multiplex PCR, and TCRdb holds only the in-frame ones, with some missing. The sample records around 160,000 clones, approximately 78% being singletons. The clonotype comes from a man aged 40-50 years in good health and CMV-seropositive. Sequencing used PBMCs. V is TRBV21-1 and J is TRBJ2-3; the D segment call TRBD2 is taken from the table without a DNA check. TRBV21-1 is termed a pseudogene. This CDR3 is CASSPLAPFPTDTQYF. The CDR3 nucleotides read TGTGCCAGCAGCCCACTAGCGCCTTTCCCCACAGATACGCAGTATTTT.